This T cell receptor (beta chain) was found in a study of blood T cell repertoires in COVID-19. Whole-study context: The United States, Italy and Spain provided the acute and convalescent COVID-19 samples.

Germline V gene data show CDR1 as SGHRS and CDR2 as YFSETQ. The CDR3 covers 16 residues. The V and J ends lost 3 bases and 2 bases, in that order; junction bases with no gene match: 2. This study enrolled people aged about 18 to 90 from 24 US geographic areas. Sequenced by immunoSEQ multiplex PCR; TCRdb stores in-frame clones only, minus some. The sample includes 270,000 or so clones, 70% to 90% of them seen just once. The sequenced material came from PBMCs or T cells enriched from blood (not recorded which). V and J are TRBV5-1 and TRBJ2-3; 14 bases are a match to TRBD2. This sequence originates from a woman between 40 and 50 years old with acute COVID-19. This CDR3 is CASSSGLAGVTDTQYF. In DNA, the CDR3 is TGCGCCAGCAGCTCGGGACTAGCGGGGGTCACAGATACGCAGTATTTT.